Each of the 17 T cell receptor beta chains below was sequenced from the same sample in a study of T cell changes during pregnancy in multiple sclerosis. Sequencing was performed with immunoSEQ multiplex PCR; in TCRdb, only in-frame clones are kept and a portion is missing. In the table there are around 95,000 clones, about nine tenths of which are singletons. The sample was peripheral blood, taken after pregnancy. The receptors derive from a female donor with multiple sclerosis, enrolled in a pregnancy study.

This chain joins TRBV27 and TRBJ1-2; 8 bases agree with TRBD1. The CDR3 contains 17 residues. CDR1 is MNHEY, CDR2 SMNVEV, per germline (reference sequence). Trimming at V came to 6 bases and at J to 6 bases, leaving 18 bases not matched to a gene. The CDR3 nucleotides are TGTGCCAGCAGACCTTCTAGGGGAACACAGGGGGAGAATGGCTACACCTTC. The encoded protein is CASRPSRGTQGENGYTF.

The CDR3 region has the DNA TGTGCCAGCAGTTACTGGGGGACAGGGATCCACGAGCAGTACTTC. Translation gives CASSYWGTGIHEQYF. The rearrangement uses TRBV6-5 and TRBJ2-7; 9 nucleotides align to TRBD1. CDR1 is MNHEY, CDR2 SVGAGI, per germline. The length of the CDR3 is 15 residues. With V trimmed by 1 base and J by 5 bases, 6 bases remained unmatched.

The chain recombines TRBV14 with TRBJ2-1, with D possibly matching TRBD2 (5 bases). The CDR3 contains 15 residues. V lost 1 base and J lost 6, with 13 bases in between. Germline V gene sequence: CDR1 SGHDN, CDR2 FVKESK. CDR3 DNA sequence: TGTGCCAGCAGCCAAGCCCCAACGAGCGGCAATGAGCAGTTCTTC. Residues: CASSQAPTSGNEQFF.

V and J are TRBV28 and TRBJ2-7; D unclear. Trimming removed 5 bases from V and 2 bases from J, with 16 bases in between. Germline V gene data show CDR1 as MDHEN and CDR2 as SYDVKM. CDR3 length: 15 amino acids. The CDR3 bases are TGTGCCAGCAGTCTAAGACTCACCCTTCCCTACGAGCAGTACTTC. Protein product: CASSLRLTLPYEQYF. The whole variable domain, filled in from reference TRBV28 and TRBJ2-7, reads DVKVTQSSRYLVKRTGEKVFLECVQDMDHENMFWYRQDPGLGLRLIYFSYDVKMKEKGDIPEGYSVSREKKERFSLILESASTNQTSMYLCASSLRLTLPYEQYFGPGTRLTVT.

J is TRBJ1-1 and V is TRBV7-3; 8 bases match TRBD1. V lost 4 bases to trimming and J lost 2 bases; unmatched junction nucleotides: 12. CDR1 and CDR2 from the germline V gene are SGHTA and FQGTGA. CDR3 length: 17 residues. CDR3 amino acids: CASSSQGQGGGNTEAFF. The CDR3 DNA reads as TGTGCCAGCAGCTCACAAGGACAGGGTGGGGGAAACACTGAAGCTTTCTTT.

In DNA form, the CDR3 reads TGTGCCAGCAGTTACGGGGCATTTATTGGCTACACCTTC. This codes for CASSYGAFIGYTF. The V gene is TRBV6-5, the J gene TRBJ1-2; TRBD1 is a possible D gene (5 bases). V was trimmed by 2 bases and J by 7 bases, leaving 11 bases between them. This CDR3 is 13 amino acids long. Germline V gene sequence: CDR1 MNHEY, CDR2 SVGAGI.

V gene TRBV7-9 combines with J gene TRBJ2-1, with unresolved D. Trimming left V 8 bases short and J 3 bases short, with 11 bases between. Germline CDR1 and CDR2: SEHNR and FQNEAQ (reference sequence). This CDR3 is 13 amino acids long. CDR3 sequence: CASARGDYNEQFF. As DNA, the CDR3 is TGTGCCAGCGCTCGCGGTGACTACAATGAGCAGTTCTTC.

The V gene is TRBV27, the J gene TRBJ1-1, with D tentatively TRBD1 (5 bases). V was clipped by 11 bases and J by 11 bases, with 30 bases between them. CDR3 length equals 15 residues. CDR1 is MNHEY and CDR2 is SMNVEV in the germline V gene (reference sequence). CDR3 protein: CASGGGPRSVGGAFF. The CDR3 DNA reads TGTGCCTCGGGGGGTGGCCCTCGGTCTGTTGGTGGGGCTTTCTTT.

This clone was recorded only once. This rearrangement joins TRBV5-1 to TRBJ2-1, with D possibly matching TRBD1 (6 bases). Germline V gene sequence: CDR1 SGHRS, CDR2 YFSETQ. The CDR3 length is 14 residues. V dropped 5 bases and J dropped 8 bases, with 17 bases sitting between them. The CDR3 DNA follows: TGCGCCAGCAGGGGGGCCGGGGTTTTGTATGAGCAGTTCTTC. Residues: CASRGAGVLYEQFF.

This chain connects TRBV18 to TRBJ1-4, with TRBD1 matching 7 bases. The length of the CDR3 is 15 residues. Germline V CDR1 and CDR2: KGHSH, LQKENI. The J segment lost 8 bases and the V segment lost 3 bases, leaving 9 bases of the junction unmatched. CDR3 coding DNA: TGTGCCAGCTCACCGGGACAGACCTTAGAGGAAAAACTGTTTTTT. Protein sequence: CASSPGQTLEEKLFF.

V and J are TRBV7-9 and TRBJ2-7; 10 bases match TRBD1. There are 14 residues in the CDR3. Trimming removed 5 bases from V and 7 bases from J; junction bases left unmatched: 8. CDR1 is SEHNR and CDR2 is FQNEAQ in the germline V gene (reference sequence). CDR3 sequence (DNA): TGTGCCAGCAGCCGGGACAGGGGACGAGGAGAGCAGTACTTC. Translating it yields CASSRDRGRGEQYF.

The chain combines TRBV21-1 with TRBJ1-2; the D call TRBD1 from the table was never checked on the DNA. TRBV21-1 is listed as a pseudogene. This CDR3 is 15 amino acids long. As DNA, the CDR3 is TGTGCCAGCAGCAAAGAACAGGCAATTCAATATGGCTACACCTTC. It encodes CASSKEQAIQYGYTF.

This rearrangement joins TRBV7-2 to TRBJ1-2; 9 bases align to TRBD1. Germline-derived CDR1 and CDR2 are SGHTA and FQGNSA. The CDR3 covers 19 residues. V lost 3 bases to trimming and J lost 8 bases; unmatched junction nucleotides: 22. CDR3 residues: CASSFSPWTGVGEAEGYTF. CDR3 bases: TGTGCCAGCAGCTTCTCTCCCTGGACAGGGGTTGGCGAGGCTGAAGGCTACACCTTC.

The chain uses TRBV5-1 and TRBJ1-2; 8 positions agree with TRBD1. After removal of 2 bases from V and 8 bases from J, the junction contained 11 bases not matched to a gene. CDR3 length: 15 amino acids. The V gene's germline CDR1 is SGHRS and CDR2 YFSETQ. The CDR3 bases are TGCGCCAGCAGCTTTGGACAGGGAGACGTGAACGGCTACACCTTC. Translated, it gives CASSFGQGDVNGYTF. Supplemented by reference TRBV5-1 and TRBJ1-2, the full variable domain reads KAGVTQTPRYLIKTRGQQVTLSCSPISGHRSVSWYQQTPGQGLQFLFEYFSETQRNKGNFPGRFSGRQFSNSRSEMNVSTLELGDSALYLCASSFGQGDVNGYTFGSGTRLTVV.

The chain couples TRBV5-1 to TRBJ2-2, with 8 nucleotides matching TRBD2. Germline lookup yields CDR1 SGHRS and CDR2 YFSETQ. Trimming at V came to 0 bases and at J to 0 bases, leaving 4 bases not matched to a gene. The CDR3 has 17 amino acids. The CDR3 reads CASSLAGAGANTGELFF. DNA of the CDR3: TGCGCCAGCAGCTTGGCCGGAGCGGGGGCGAACACCGGGGAGCTGTTTTTT.

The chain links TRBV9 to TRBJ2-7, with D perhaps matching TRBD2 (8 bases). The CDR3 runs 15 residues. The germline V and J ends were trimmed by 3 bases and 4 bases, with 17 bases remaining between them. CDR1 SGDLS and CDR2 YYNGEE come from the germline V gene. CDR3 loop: CASSAGGDRLYEQYF. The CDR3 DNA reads TGTGCCAGCAGCGCCGGGGGGGACAGATTATACGAGCAGTACTTC.

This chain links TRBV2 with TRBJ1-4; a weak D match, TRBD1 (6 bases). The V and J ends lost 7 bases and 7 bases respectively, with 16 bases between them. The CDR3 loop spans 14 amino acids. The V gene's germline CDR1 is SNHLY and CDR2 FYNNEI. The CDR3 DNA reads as TGTGCCAGCATGGGTCGACAGGACCTTGAAAAACTGTTTTTT. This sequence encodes CASMGRQDLEKLFF.